This T cell receptor beta chain emerged from a study of blood T cell repertoires in COVID-19. Study at large: The origin of the acute and convalescent COVID-19 samples was the United States, Italy and Spain. T cells, B-cell-depleted T cells, or PBMCs provided the cDNA or gDNA that served as material.

Original handling: Reference gene primer amplification in the assay estimated nucleated cell counts. Here immunoSEQ multiplex PCR was the method, and the copy in TCRdb shows in-frame clones only, minus some. The DNA gave D and trimming, while V, J and clone size come from that table. The table records around 300,000 clones, 89% of them present only once. V dropped 0 bases and J dropped 2 bases, with 8 bases sitting between them. Germline values: CDR1 MNHEY, CDR2 SVGAGI. The CDR3 totals 15 residues. V and J are TRBV6-5 and TRBJ1-5, with D unclear. This receptor was obtained from a middle-aged man with acute or convalescent COVID-19. Specimen: peripheral blood. The DNA for the CDR3 is TGTGCCAGCAGTTACTCGTACAGCCGCAATCAGCCCCAGCATTTT. This gives the protein CASSYSYSRNQPQHF.